A single sample gave rise to the 17 T cell receptor beta chains below, sequenced in a study of cytomegalovirus exposure and HLA in healthy donors. The PCR employed 60 Vbeta primers together with 13 Jbeta primers. The data were produced by immunoSEQ multiplex PCR, yet TCRdb's version contains in-frame clones alone and is incomplete. In the table there are around 20,000 clones, more than 80% of which are singletons. The sequenced sample consisted of PBMCs. The receptor source for this set is a human donor in good health.

The rearrangement links TRBV5-8 to TRBJ1-5; no firm D call. Trimming cost V 4 bases and J 0 bases, with 26 bases left between them. Per germline, CDR1 SGHTS and CDR2 YDEGEE. There are 20 residues in the CDR3. Here the CDR3 reads CASSTLPTTGWHHSNQPQHF. CDR3 bases: TGTGCCAGCAGCACACTCCCTACGACGGGTTGGCACCATAGCAATCAGCCCCAGCATTTT.

The V call is TRBV25-1, the J call TRBJ2-1; 12 nucleotides agree with TRBD2. In germline, CDR1 is MGHDK, CDR2 SYGVNS. V dropped 7 bases and J dropped 9; count of bases not matched to a gene: 10. The CDR3 loop spans 15 amino acids. In nucleotides, the CDR3 is TGTGCCAGCACCCAAAGTCTAGCGGGGGGGCTTGAGCAGTTCTTC. Protein sequence: CASTQSLAGGLEQFF.

The genes are TRBV15 and TRBJ2-2; possible D gene TRBD1, 5 bases. Germline assignment: CDR1 LNHNV and CDR2 YYDKDF (reference sequence). V was pared by 3 bases and J by 2 bases, with 10 bases between. The length of the CDR3 is 15 residues. CDR3 in DNA: TGTGCCACCAGCAGGGACACCCCAAACACCGGGGAGCTGTTTTTT. Residues: CATSRDTPNTGELFF.

The chain links TRBV11-2 to TRBJ2-7, with TRBD2 identical over 15 bases. The J call may be incorrect, as the DNA end agrees better with TRBJ2-1. Looked up from germline, CDR1 is SGHAT and CDR2 is FQNNGV. The CDR3 is made up of 16 amino acids. Here the CDR3 reads CASRPGTSGRYYEQFF. The CDR3 region has the DNA TGTGCCAGCAGACCCGGGACTAGCGGGAGGTACTACGAGCAGTTCTTC.

CDR3 amino acids: CASSLQGINTGELFF. The CDR3 DNA is TGTGCCAGCAGTTTACAGGGAATTAACACCGGGGAGCTGTTTTTT. The rearrangement joins TRBV6-5 to TRBJ2-2, with D perhaps TRBD1 (6 bases). CDR3 length: 15 residues. The germline gives CDR1 MNHEY, CDR2 SVGAGI. The V gene lost 4 bases and the J gene lost 2 bases, with 11 bases spanning the gap.

The chain joins TRBV23-1 to TRBJ2-5; TRBD1 matches at 12 bases. With the DNA end fitting TRBJ2-7 better, the J assignment may be wrong. TRBV23-1 is noted as an ORF with a role that remains uncertain. This CDR3 has 15 amino acids. CDR3 DNA sequence: TGCGCCAGCAGTCAGCCGGGGGACAGGGGGCCCGAGCAGTACTTC. Protein sequence: CASSQPGDRGPEQYF.

This rearrangement joins TRBV14 to TRBJ2-7, with TRBD2 identical over 8 bases. CDR3 size: 15 residues. The germline V gene encodes CDR1 SGHDN and CDR2 FVKESK. After removal of 3 bases from V and 4 bases from J, the junction contained 8 bases not matched to a gene. CDR3 loop: CASSHGIAGRYEQYF. The CDR3 bases are TGTGCCAGCAGCCACGGGATAGCGGGGAGGTACGAGCAGTACTTC.

This clone was picked up a small number of times. The CDR3 is CASSSGTGNTIYF. In DNA form, the CDR3 reads TGTGCCAGCAGTTCCGGGACTGGAAACACCATATATTTT. J is TRBJ1-3 and V is TRBV11-2, with no clear D. The CDR3 contains 13 residues. V was pared by 6 bases and J by 2 bases, with 8 bases between. CDR1 is SGHAT and CDR2 is FQNNGV in the germline V gene.

The genes are TRBV6-1 and TRBJ2-1, with 9 positions matching TRBD2. The length of the CDR3 is 14 residues. Germline V lookup: CDR1 MNHNS, CDR2 SASEGT. Unmatched junction bases numbered 7, after V lost 6 bases and J lost 7 bases. For the CDR3, the DNA is TGTGCCAGCAGGTTAGCGGGAGTAGGGAATGAGCAGTTCTTC. Translated, it gives CASRLAGVGNEQFF.

The gene calls are TRBV20-1 and TRBJ2-7; unclear D gene. CDR1 is DFQATT and CDR2 is SNEGSKA in the germline V gene (reference sequence). Between the trimmed V and J ends, which lost 6 bases and 5 bases, there was a span of 11 bases. The CDR3 length is 11 residues. CDR3 residues: CSAPVIHEQYF. The CDR3 coding sequence is TGCAGTGCCCCCGTAATCCACGAGCAGTACTTC.

This rearrangement joins TRBV19 to TRBJ2-3; unclear D gene. The CDR3 is made up of 13 amino acids. V was trimmed by 6 bases and J by 1 base, leaving 8 bases between them. CDR1 is LNHDA and CDR2 is SQIVND in the germline V gene (reference sequence). CDR3: CASRLQGTDTQYF. As DNA, the CDR3 is TGTGCCAGTAGGCTCCAGGGCACAGATACGCAGTATTTT.

The chain recombines TRBV21-1 with TRBJ2-7; the table's D gene call, TRBD1, was not cross checked with the DNA. TRBV21-1 is designated a pseudogene. The CDR3 is made up of 11 amino acids. DNA of the CDR3: TGTGCCAGCATAGGGGACTACGAGCAGTACTTC. Its translation: CASIGDYEQYF.

This rearrangement joins TRBV13 to TRBJ2-1; TRBD2 matches at 15 bases. The germline CDR1 and CDR2 sequences are PRHDT and FYEKMQ (reference sequence). With V trimmed by 5 bases and J by 8 bases, 4 bases remained unmatched. This CDR3 region has 15 residues. In nucleotides, the CDR3 is TGTGCCAGCAGCCTCCGGACTAGCGGGGGGGATGAGCAGTTCTTC. Encoded protein: CASSLRTSGGDEQFF. The complete variable domain, with remaining parts taken from reference TRBV13 and TRBJ2-1, reads AAGVIQSPRHLIKEKRETATLKCYPIPRHDTVYWYQQGPGQDPQFLISFYEKMQSDKGSIPDRFSAQQFSDYHSELNMSSLELGDSALYFCASSLRTSGGDEQFFGPGTRLTVL.

The chain has TRBV2 and TRBJ2-5; D is possibly TRBD2 (5 bases). Per the germline V gene, CDR1 is SNHLY and CDR2 is FYNNEI. The CDR3 sequence is 17 residues long. Trimming pared 0 bases from V and 2 bases from J, leaving 16 bases between. The CDR3 loop is CASSEAASGPTQETQYF. The CDR3 DNA sequence: TGTGCCAGCAGTGAAGCCGCAAGCGGCCCGACTCAAGAGACCCAGTACTTC. Complete variable domain (other parts from reference TRBV2 and TRBJ2-5): EPEVTQTPSHQVTQMGQEVILRCVPISNHLYFYWYRQILGQKVEFLVSFYNNEISEKSEIFDDQFSVERPDGSNFTLKIRSTKLEDSAMYFCASSEAASGPTQETQYFGPGTRLLVL.

The J gene is TRBJ1-1, the V gene TRBV30; TRBD1 might be the D (5 bases). The CDR3 contains 13 residues. Per germline, CDR1 GTSNPN and CDR2 SVGIG (reference sequence). The V gene lost 3 bases and the J gene lost 4 bases, with 12 bases spanning the gap. CDR3 amino acids: CAWRSRVVTEAFF. In nucleotides, the CDR3 is TGTGCCTGGAGGAGCAGGGTGGTCACTGAAGCTTTCTTT. Full variable domain (outside the CDR3, taken from reference TRBV30 and TRBJ1-1): SQTIHQWPATLVQPVGSPLSLECTVEGTSNPNLYWYRQAAGRGLQLLFYSVGIGQISSEVPQNLSASRPQDRQFILSSKKLLLSDSGFYLCAWRSRVVTEAFFGQGTRLTVV.

The chain uses TRBV27 and TRBJ1-1; D may be TRBD1 (5 bases). CDR1 and CDR2 from the germline V gene are MNHEY and SMNVEV (reference sequence). The V end lost 2 bases, the J end lost 1 base, and 11 bases lay between the germline ends. The CDR3 has 15 residues. DNA of the CDR3: TGTGCCAGCAGTTTAAAACGGGGGACGAACACTGAAGCTTTCTTT. It yields the protein CASSLKRGTNTEAFF.

The gene calls are TRBV18 and TRBJ1-5, with 8 bases aligning to TRBD1. After removal of 7 bases from V and 4 bases from J, the junction contained 6 bases not matched to a gene. The CDR3 runs to 14 residues. Per germline, CDR1 KGHSH and CDR2 LQKENI. The DNA for the CDR3 is TGTGCCAGCTTTTCAGGGGGCCAGAATCAGCCCCAGCATTTT. This gives the protein CASFSGGQNQPQHF.